This is a list of T cell receptor beta chains from one sample in a study of T-cell reconstitution after alpha-beta-depleted transplantation in children. Each CDR3 protein is one row after TCRdb ran MiXCR on the PCR reads. The sample has about 200,000 distinct CDR3 sequences; approximately 6.9% are singletons. Sequences were derived from PBMCs, sampled before TCRalphabeta/CD19-depleted stem cell transplant. These receptors were collected from a boy under 10 years old with acute lymphoblastic leukemia, due to receive a stem cell transplant. Each CDR3 is given with its conserved first and last residue. Each record gives: clone size, J gene, D gene, CDR3 length, V gene, CDR3 protein, CDR3 DNA. D genes are given only for firm matches. Rows give clone size only sometimes, using once, few, many, or a class for an expanded clone.

.,TRBJ2-1,TRBD2,19,TRBV3-1,CASSQEGGPSGRAQNEQFF,TGTGCCAGCAGCCAAGAAGGAGGGCCAAGCGGGAGGGCCCAGAATGAGCAGTTCTTC
few,TRBJ2-3,.,13,TRBV5-1,CASSRDDPYTQYF,TGCGCCAGCAGCCGGGACGACCCATATACGCAGTATTTT
few,TRBJ2-5,.,10,TRBV20-1,CSAKGETQYF,TGCAGTGCTAAGGGTGAGACCCAGTACTTC
many,TRBJ2-7,TRBD1,15,TRBV5-1,CASSSRGTGQHEQYF,TGCGCCAGCAGCTCCAGAGGGACAGGGCAACACGAGCAGTACTTC
.,TRBJ2-7,.,13,TRBV11-2,CASSLDLGAEQYF,TGTGCCAGCAGCTTAGATCTAGGGGCCGAGCAGTACTTC
many,TRBJ2-7,.,16,TRBV15,CATSRDRAGFRYEQYF,TGTGCCACCAGCAGAGATCGGGCAGGGTTTAGGTACGAGCAGTACTTC
once,TRBJ2-5,.,18,TRBV15,CATSNWGGGRVKEETQYF,TGTGCCACCAGCAACTGGGGGGGGGGCCGGGTAAAAGAAGAGACCCAGTACTTC
many,TRBJ1-5,.,16,TRBV6-1,CASSEVPGQVNQPQHF,TGTGCCAGCAGTGAAGTGCCCGGCCAGGTCAATCAGCCCCAGCATTTT
few,TRBJ2-7,.,14,TRBV7-2,CASSLFGGQGEQYF,TGTGCCAGCAGCTTATTCGGGGGGCAGGGCGAGCAGTACTTC
few,TRBJ2-5,TRBD2,16,TRBV7-3,CASSLGGVKNQETQYF,TGTGCCAGCAGCTTAGGGGGGGTCAAGAATCAAGAGACCCAGTACTTC
few,TRBJ1-6,.,13,TRBV2,CASTRDSGSPLHF,TGTGCCAGTACTCGGGACTCGGGCTCACCCCTCCACTTT
.,TRBJ2-7,.,12,TRBV27,CASSFNSYDQYF,TGTGCCAGCAGTTTTAATTCCTACGACCAGTACTTC
few,TRBJ1-5,.,14,TRBV6-2/TRBV6-3,CASSYGFSNQPQHF,TGTGCCAGCAGTTACGGGTTTAGCAATCAGCCCCAGCATTTT
.,TRBJ2-2,.,15,TRBV6-1,CASSAQGPDTGELFF,TGTGCCAGCAGTGCACAGGGTCCGGACACCGGGGAGCTGTTTTTT
many,TRBJ1-2,TRBD1,12,TRBV5-5,CASSLQGDGYTF,TGTGCCAGCAGCTTGCAGGGGGATGGCTACACCTTC
many,TRBJ2-1,.,13,TRBV20-1,CSPGRPDYNEQFF,TGCAGCCCCGGGAGACCTGACTACAATGAGCAGTTCTTC
few,TRBJ2-5,TRBD2,16,TRBV3-1,CASSQGQRELAETQYF,TGTGCCAGCAGCCAAGGCCAGCGGGAGTTAGCAGAGACCCAGTACTTC
.,TRBJ1-1,.,15,TRBV19,CASSVYFSMNTEAFF,TGTGCCAGTAGTGTGTACTTCTCCATGAACACTGAAGCTTTCTTT
.,TRBJ2-2,.,16,TRBV6-2/TRBV6-3,CASSILPGPQTGELFF,TGTGCCAGCAGCATCCTTCCGGGACCCCAAACCGGGGAGCTGTTTTTT
many,TRBJ2-1,.,14,TRBV20-1,CSARERLRSYEQFF,TGCAGTGCTAGAGAGCGCCTTAGGAGCTATGAGCAGTTCTTC
few,TRBJ2-3,TRBD2,16,TRBV2,CASSEVSGRRTDTQYF,TGTGCCAGCAGTGAAGTTAGCGGGAGGCGAACAGATACGCAGTATTTT
.,TRBJ1-5,.,13,TRBV28,CASIRQGNQPQHF,TGTGCCAGCATCCGACAGGGCAATCAGCCCCAGCATTTT
many,TRBJ2-1,.,13,TRBV20-1,CSARGFRDYEQFF,TGCAGTGCTAGAGGATTCCGGGACTATGAGCAGTTCTTC
many,TRBJ2-2,TRBD1,13,TRBV6-5,CASRDRDTGELFF,TGTGCCAGCCGGGACAGGGACACCGGGGAGCTGTTTTTT